The 11 T cell receptor beta chains presented below share a single source sample, sequenced in a study of OX40 agonist ivuxolimab in advanced cancers. Clones were read by immunoSEQ multiplex PCR, and TCRdb kept only the in-frame ones, dropping some. The data hold about 69,000 clones, with approximately 90% observed a single time. The source material was CD4+ or CD8+ T cells sorted from blood, sampled in a trial of the OX40 agonist ivuxolimab. The origin of the receptors is an adult with an advanced solid tumor such as melanoma, head and neck, liver or kidney cancer.

The chain has TRBV19 and TRBJ2-4, with D perhaps TRBD1 or TRBD2 (5 bases each). CDR1 is LNHDA, CDR2 SQIVND, per germline (reference sequence). Trimming took off 5 bases at V and 8 bases at J, with 16 bases between the two ends. The CDR3 totals 14 residues. CDR3 nucleotides: TGTGCCAGTAGTTTCCGGATCGGGACGGACATTCAGTACTTC. It encodes CASSFRIGTDIQYF.

V and J are TRBV25-1 and TRBJ2-7; TRBD2 might be the D (6 bases). This CDR3 contains 15 residues. In germline, CDR1 is MGHDK, CDR2 SYGVNS. The V end was cut by 7 bases, the J end by 0 bases, with 16 bases between. CDR3 bases: TGTGCCAGCAAAATAGGGTTGGGGGGCTCCTACGAGCAGTACTTC. This translates into CASKIGLGGSYEQYF.

The V call is TRBV2, the J call TRBJ1-6, with a possible D match to TRBD1 (6 bases). V was shortened by 7 bases and J by 7 bases, with 11 bases between the two germline ends. Per the germline V gene, CDR1 is SNHLY and CDR2 is FYNNEI. CDR3 size: 13 residues. The CDR3 region is CASTDRLNSPLHF. The CDR3 bases are TGTGCCAGCACGGACAGACTAAATTCACCCCTCCACTTT.

The J gene is TRBJ2-3, the V gene TRBV9; 13 bases map to TRBD2. In germline, CDR1 is SGDLS, CDR2 YYNGEE. This CDR3 comprises 17 residues. The V gene end was trimmed by 4 bases and the J gene end by 6 bases; junction bases not matched to a gene: 11. CDR3 nucleotide sequence: TGTGCCAGCAGCCCCCGGACTAGCGGGAGTTTTTGGGATACGCAGTATTTT. The encoded protein is CASSPRTSGSFWDTQYF.

The chain carries TRBV6-1 and TRBJ1-2, with a tentative D call TRBD1 (5 bases). CDR1 is MNHNS and CDR2 is SASEGT in the germline V gene. V was trimmed by 6 bases and J by 4 bases, leaving 15 bases between them. The CDR3 covers 14 residues. CDR3: CASRPGTVVYGYTF. CDR3 bases: TGTGCCAGCAGACCCGGGACGGTCGTCTATGGCTACACCTTC.

The rearrangement links TRBV27 to TRBJ1-6; D remains ambiguous. CDR3 length: 15 amino acids. Germline CDR1 reads MNHEY; CDR2 reads SMNVEV (reference sequence). V was shortened by 2 bases and J by 9 bases, with 14 bases between the two germline ends. The chain's CDR3 is CASSLDLAGGSPLHF. In DNA, the CDR3 is TGTGCCAGCAGTTTAGATCTTGCCGGTGGTTCACCCCTCCACTTT.

This clone appeared a single time. The chain employs TRBV19 and TRBJ2-5; D is undetermined. The germline V gene has CDR1 LNHDA and CDR2 SQIVND (reference sequence). With 1 base removed from V and 1 base from J, the gap between germline ends came to 10 bases. The CDR3 consists of 15 residues. Written as DNA, the CDR3 is TGTGCCAGTAGTATAGGTCGACTTATCCAAGAGACCCAGTACTTC. Translation gives CASSIGRLIQETQYF.

V usage is TRBV18 and J usage is TRBJ1-1; tentatively, D is TRBD1 (6 bases). CDR1 is KGHSH, CDR2 LQKENI, per germline. Trimming took off 6 bases at V and 0 bases at J, with 14 bases between the two ends. There are 15 residues in the CDR3. CDR3 DNA sequence: TGTGCCAGCTCTTCCCCACAGGGACTGAACACTGAAGCTTTCTTT. Translation gives CASSSPQGLNTEAFF.

This clone appeared once. The genes are TRBV28 and TRBJ1-1; TRBD1 is a possible D gene (5 bases). The germline V and J ends were trimmed by 6 bases and 4 bases, with 18 bases remaining between them. From germline, CDR1 is MDHEN and CDR2 SYDVKM. The CDR3 contains 15 residues. In DNA, the CDR3 is TGTGCCAGCAGCCTAGATCTGGGGGGAGGCACTGAAGCTTTCTTT. This gives the protein CASSLDLGGGTEAFF.

This clone has a single count. CDR3 in DNA: TGTGCCAGCAGTTACTCAGGGGGGAGCGGCTACGAGCAGTACTTC. Translating it yields CASSYSGGSGYEQYF. The chain couples TRBV6-6 to TRBJ2-7; the D call may be TRBD1 or TRBD2 (6 bases each). The CDR3 spans 15 residues. Trimming left V 0 bases short and J 3 bases short, with 12 bases between. Germline assignment: CDR1 MNHNY and CDR2 SVGAGI (reference sequence).

The V call is TRBV6-5, the J call TRBJ1-2; 8 nucleotides line up with TRBD1. After removal of 6 bases from V and 7 bases from J, the junction contained 10 bases not matched to a gene. From germline, CDR1 is MNHEY and CDR2 SVGAGI. The length of the CDR3 is 14 residues. DNA of the CDR3: TGTGCCAGCAGAGACAGGGGAGGATTTGGTGGCTACACCTTC. Protein product: CASRDRGGFGGYTF.